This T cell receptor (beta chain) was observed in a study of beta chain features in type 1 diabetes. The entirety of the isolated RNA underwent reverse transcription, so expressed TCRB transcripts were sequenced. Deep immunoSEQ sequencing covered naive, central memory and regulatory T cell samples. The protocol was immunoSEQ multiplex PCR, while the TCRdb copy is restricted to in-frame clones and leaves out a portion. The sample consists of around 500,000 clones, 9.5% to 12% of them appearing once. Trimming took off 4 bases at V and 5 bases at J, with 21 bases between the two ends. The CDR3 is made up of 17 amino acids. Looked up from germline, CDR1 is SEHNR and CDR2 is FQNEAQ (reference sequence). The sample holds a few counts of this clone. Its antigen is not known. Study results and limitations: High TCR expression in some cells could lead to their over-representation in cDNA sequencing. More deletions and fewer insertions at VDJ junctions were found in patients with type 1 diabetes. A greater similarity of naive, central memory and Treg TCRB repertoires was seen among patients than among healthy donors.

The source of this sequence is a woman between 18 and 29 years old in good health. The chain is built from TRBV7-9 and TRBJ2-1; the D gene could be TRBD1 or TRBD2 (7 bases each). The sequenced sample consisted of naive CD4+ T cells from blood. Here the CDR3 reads CASSSSRGDRYNNEQFF. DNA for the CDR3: TGTGCCAGCAGCTCTAGTCGGGGGGACAGATATAACAATGAGCAGTTCTTC. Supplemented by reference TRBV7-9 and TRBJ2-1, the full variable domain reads DTGVSQNPRHKITKRGQNVTFRCDPISEHNRLYWYRQTLGQGPEFLTYFQNEAQLEKSRLLSDRFSAERPKGSFSTLEIQRTEQGDSAMYLCASSSSRGDRYNNEQFFGPGTRLTVL.